These 26 T cell receptor beta chains were all obtained from the same sample, sequenced in a study of cytomegalovirus exposure and HLA in healthy donors (dated by TCRdb to about 2017). Library method: the immunoSEQ multiplex PCR assay. The multiplex PCR relied on a mix of 60 forward primers for TCR Vbeta segments and 13 reverse primers for TCR Jbeta segments. TCRdb's version of the immuneACCESS table is confined to in-frame rearrangements and falls short of the full clone set. An unresolved V gene accounts for under half of the shortfall where checked; the remainder is of unknown origin. This sample gives some 140,000 clones in total; about 80% of them show up just once. The top ten constitute approximately 4.3% of the sample. The sample consisted of PBMCs. Source of these receptors: a man in his thirties or forties in good health.

The V call is TRBV27, the J call TRBJ1-5, with D uncertain. V was trimmed by 3 bases and J by 2 bases, leaving 8 bases between them. The CDR3 contains 14 residues. Germline V gives CDR1 MNHEY, CDR2 SMNVEV (reference sequence). The CDR3 spells CASSLGGGNQPQHF. In DNA form, the CDR3 reads TGTGCCAGCAGTTTGGGAGGCGGCAATCAGCCCCAGCATTTT.

The chain couples TRBV18 to TRBJ1-1; possible D gene TRBD1, 6 bases. Per germline, CDR1 KGHSH and CDR2 LQKENI. This CDR3 region has 16 residues. The V end was cut by 2 bases, the J end by 4 bases, with 17 bases between. CDR3 in amino acids: CASSPTRAGVVTEAFF. The CDR3 nucleotides are TGTGCCAGCTCACCAACAAGAGCAGGGGTGGTCACTGAAGCTTTCTTT. The full variable domain, rest sourced from reference TRBV18 and TRBJ1-1, is NAGVMQNPRHLVRRRGQEARLRCSPMKGHSHVYWYRQLPEEGLKFMVYLQKENIIDESGMPKERFSAEFPKEGPSILRIQQVVRGDSAAYFCASSPTRAGVVTEAFFGQGTRLTVV.

The rearrangement links TRBV20-1 to TRBJ1-2, with no clear D. CDR3 size: 10 residues. V dropped 3 bases and J dropped 8 bases, with 7 bases sitting between them. CDR1 is DFQATT, CDR2 SNEGSKA, per germline (reference sequence). CDR3 protein: CSASDGGYTF. The CDR3, as DNA: TGCAGTGCTAGCGACGGGGGCTACACCTTC.

This clone occurred a few times. The chain carries TRBV2 and TRBJ2-7, with a weak D call TRBD2 (5 bases). CDR1 and CDR2 from the germline V gene are SNHLY and FYNNEI. CDR3 length: 13 residues. Trimming cost V 7 bases and J 3 bases, with 13 bases left between them. CDR3 bases: TGTGCCAGCACAGGTAGCGAGGACTACGAGCAGTACTTC. Translated, it gives CASTGSEDYEQYF.

The genes are TRBV19 and TRBJ2-1, with 11 bases lining up with TRBD2. Germline V gene data show CDR1 as LNHDA and CDR2 as SQIVND (reference sequence). After removal of 6 bases from V and 4 bases from J, the junction contained 11 bases not matched to a gene. The CDR3 loop spans 17 amino acids. The CDR3 region is CASRKGTSGGKYNEQFF. In DNA form, the CDR3 reads TGTGCCAGTAGAAAGGGGACTAGCGGAGGTAAATACAATGAGCAGTTCTTC. The full variable domain, rest sourced from reference TRBV19 and TRBJ2-1, is DGGITQSPKYLFRKEGQNVTLSCEQNLNHDAMYWYRQDPGQGLRLIYYSQIVNDFQKGDIAEGYSVSREKKESFPLTVTSAQKNPTAFYLCASRKGTSGGKYNEQFFGPGTRLTVL.

The chain uses TRBV15 and TRBJ1-2; no definite D call. Deletions cut 2 bases from V and 7 bases from J, with 17 bases between. Germline V gene data show CDR1 as LNHNV and CDR2 as YYDKDF (reference sequence). CDR3 length: 15 amino acids. This CDR3 is CATSRRPGEIRGYTF. The CDR3 DNA reads as TGTGCCACCAGCAGACGCCCGGGAGAAATACGTGGCTACACCTTC.

V is TRBV29-1 and J is TRBJ1-1; the D gene is possibly TRBD1 (6 bases). The germline CDR1 and CDR2 sequences are SQVTM and ANQGSEA. The CDR3 is 16 amino acids. Trimming took 1 base from V and 3 from J, leaving 18 bases between them. The DNA for the CDR3 is TGCAGCGTTGAAGGCGGTGAGGGGGGAGGGCACACTGAAGCTTTCTTT. This encodes CSVEGGEGGGHTEAFF. The whole variable domain, filled in from reference TRBV29-1 and TRBJ1-1, reads SAVISQKPSRDICQRGTSLTIQCQVDSQVTMMFWYRQQPGQSLTLIATANQGSEATYESGFVIDKFPISRPNLTFSTLTVSNMSPEDSSIYLCSVEGGEGGGHTEAFFGQGTRLTVV.

This clone was detected only a few times. V is TRBV5-4 and J is TRBJ2-5; D perhaps matches TRBD2 (6 bases). Germline V gives CDR1 SGHNT, CDR2 YYREEE (reference sequence). This CDR3 has 14 residues. Trimming stripped 3 bases from V and 14 bases from J, with 23 bases between. CDR3 DNA sequence: TGTGCCAGCAGCTCGGGACTTACGACGGGGGATGTCTACTTC. It translates to CASSSGLTTGDVYF.

This rearrangement joins TRBV6-5 to TRBJ1-2; 7 bases map to TRBD1. This CDR3 is 14 amino acids long. Germline assignment: CDR1 MNHEY and CDR2 SVGAGI. Germline trimming cut 2 bases from V and 8 bases from J; bases unmatched to any gene: 8. The CDR3 DNA reads as TGTGCCAGCAGTTACGCCCGGACAGGCCCAGGCTACACCTTC. Protein product: CASSYARTGPGYTF.

The chain has TRBV9 and TRBJ2-4, with 11 bases fitting TRBD1. V dropped 4 bases and J dropped 2; count of bases not matched to a gene: 5. The CDR3 is made up of 16 amino acids. Germline V gene sequence: CDR1 SGDLS, CDR2 YYNGEE. The CDR3 DNA is TGTGCCAGCAGCCCCGGGACAGGGGGTTCCAAAAACATTCAGTACTTC. This gives the protein CASSPGTGGSKNIQYF.

The chain employs TRBV5-1 and TRBJ1-6; weak D call: TRBD1 (6 bases). CDR1 is SGHRS and CDR2 is YFSETQ in the germline V gene. CDR3 length: 17 amino acids. V dropped 4 bases and J dropped 0 bases, with 14 bases sitting between them. CDR3 nucleotides: TGCGCCAGCAGCCCCAACAGGGATAGCTCCTATAATTCACCCCTCCACTTT. Protein product: CASSPNRDSSYNSPLHF.

This clone was counted between two and nine times. This chain uses TRBV7-2 with TRBJ2-3, with 7 bases aligning to TRBD2. The CDR3 has 15 amino acids. Germline V gene data show CDR1 as SGHTA and CDR2 as FQGNSA. J gave up 6 bases and V 0 bases, and 6 bases lay outside the gene matches. This CDR3 reads CASSLAAGRADTQYF. In DNA form, the CDR3 reads TGTGCCAGCAGCTTAGCAGCGGGAAGGGCTGATACGCAGTATTTT.

This clone was detected a few times. This chain joins TRBV20-1 and TRBJ1-1; unclear D gene. Trimming took off 7 bases at V and 1 base at J, with 4 bases between the two ends. The CDR3 sequence is 10 residues long. Germline-derived CDR1 and CDR2 are DFQATT and SNEGSKA (reference sequence). CDR3 DNA sequence: TGCAGTGTCTGGAACACTGAAGCTTTCTTT. It translates to CSVWNTEAFF.

CDR3 amino acids: CASSTGLAEETQYF. In DNA, the CDR3 is TGTGCCAGTAGTACCGGACTAGCGGAAGAGACCCAGTACTTC. This chain joins TRBV19 and TRBJ2-5; 10 bases match TRBD2. The CDR3 is 14 residues long. Germline values: CDR1 LNHDA, CDR2 SQIVND (reference sequence). V shed 4 bases and J 3 bases; nucleotides not matched to a gene: 2.

With regard to this clone: Other DNA sequences within the sample encode an identical CDR3. The chain carries TRBV7-8 and TRBJ2-1, with 9 positions matching TRBD1. The CDR3 has 14 residues. The V gene's germline CDR1 is SGHVS and CDR2 FQNEAQ. The J segment lost 9 bases and the V segment lost 4 bases, leaving 7 bases of the junction unmatched. CDR3 protein: CASSWRDREGEQFF. CDR3 DNA: TGTGCCAGCAGCTGGCGGGACAGGGAGGGTGAGCAGTTCTTC.

V usage is TRBV7-9 and J usage is TRBJ2-5, with D perhaps TRBD2 (7 bases). Germline-derived CDR1 and CDR2 are SEHNR and FQNEAQ (reference sequence). There are 16 residues in the CDR3. V was trimmed by 5 bases and J by 5 bases, leaving 21 bases between them. In nucleotides, the CDR3 is TGTGCCAGCAGCCCTCCTGGGGGGGGGCGGTTTGAGACCCAGTACTTC. This gives the protein CASSPPGGGRFETQYF.

This clone was observed a few times. This rearrangement joins TRBV21-1 to TRBJ1-2; the table gives TRBD1 as D, unverified against the DNA. TRBV21-1 is recorded as a pseudogene. The CDR3 contains 17 residues. CDR3 loop: CASSKFLRQGATGGYTF. As DNA, the CDR3 is TGTGCCAGCAGCAAATTTCTTCGACAGGGGGCGACGGGTGGCTACACCTTC.

The CDR3 loop reads CASSLVLGGYEQYF. In nucleotides, the CDR3 is TGTGCCAGCAGCTTAGTACTAGGGGGCTACGAGCAGTACTTC. The chain recombines TRBV7-2 with TRBJ2-7; D is possibly TRBD1 (6 bases). This CDR3 spans 14 amino acids. CDR1 and CDR2 from the germline V gene are SGHTA and FQGNSA. Trimming took off 1 base at V and 3 bases at J, with 10 bases between the two ends.

The genes are TRBV19 and TRBJ2-1; perhaps TRBD1 as D (6 bases). The CDR3 has 12 residues. With 10 bases removed from V and 6 bases from J, the gap between germline ends came to 13 bases. Looked up from germline, CDR1 is LNHDA and CDR2 is SQIVND (reference sequence). CDR3 protein: CATARGPNEQFF. The CDR3 DNA sequence: TGTGCCACTGCCAGGGGTCCCAATGAGCAGTTCTTC.

The sample holds one count of this clone. V gene TRBV4-1 combines with J gene TRBJ2-3; tentatively, D is TRBD2 (7 bases). Germline assignment: CDR1 MGHRA and CDR2 YSYEKL. The CDR3 has 20 residues. V shed 1 base and J shed 0 bases, with 23 bases lying between them. CDR3 DNA: TGCGCCAGCAGCCAAGTTGAGGGGGGGGGTATTACCTCTAGCACAGATACGCAGTATTTT. It specifies CASSQVEGGGITSSTDTQYF.

This chain links TRBV5-5 with TRBJ2-2, with D perhaps matching TRBD1 (5 bases). Germline CDR1 reads SGHKS; CDR2 reads YYEKEE (reference sequence). This CDR3 region has 16 residues. V was cut by 4 bases and J by 5 bases, with 18 bases left in between. CDR3 residues: CASSPQPQGWTGELFF. The CDR3 nucleotides are TGTGCCAGCAGCCCACAGCCCCAGGGTTGGACCGGGGAGCTGTTTTTT.

The genes are TRBV4-1 and TRBJ1-5; 8 nucleotides align to TRBD1. CDR3 length: 14 amino acids. The germline V gene has CDR1 MGHRA and CDR2 YSYEKL. Germline trimming cut 6 bases from V and 4 bases from J; bases unmatched to any gene: 5. This CDR3 is CASRGTGFNQPQHF. The CDR3 coding sequence is TGCGCCAGCAGAGGGACAGGATTTAATCAGCCCCAGCATTTT.

The chain uses TRBV25-1 and TRBJ1-6; TRBD1 is a possible D gene (5 bases). This CDR3 is 16 amino acids long. The V and J ends lost 7 bases and 3 bases respectively, with 16 bases between them. Germline V lookup: CDR1 MGHDK, CDR2 SYGVNS. The CDR3 DNA reads as TGTGCCAGCACCAACCTCCAGGGACTCTATAATTCACCCCTCCACTTT. It codes for CASTNLQGLYNSPLHF.

This chain links TRBV18 with TRBJ2-5; D unresolved. With 6 bases removed from V and 5 bases from J, the gap between germline ends came to 7 bases. The length of the CDR3 is 11 residues. Germline-derived CDR1 and CDR2 are KGHSH and LQKENI. The CDR3 protein is CASSRSETQYF. The CDR3 bases are TGTGCCAGCTCTAGGAGCGAGACCCAGTACTTC.

This chain links TRBV6-1 with TRBJ2-2; 7 nucleotides align to TRBD2. The ends lost 8 bases at V and 5 bases at J; junction bases unmatched: 8. Germline V gene data show CDR1 as MNHNS and CDR2 as SASEGT. The CDR3 contains 14 residues. The CDR3 DNA sequence: TGTGCCAGCTCCGCCGGGGGGAGAACCGGGGAGCTGTTTTTT. It is translated as CASSAGGRTGELFF.

This clone was counted between two and nine times. DNA of the CDR3: TGCAGCGCCCAGCGTGGAAACTATGGCTACACCTTC. It encodes CSAQRGNYGYTF. The J gene is TRBJ1-2, the V gene TRBV29-1; no reliable D call. Germline assignment: CDR1 SQVTM and CDR2 ANQGSEA. Between the trimmed V and J ends, which lost 7 bases and 2 bases, there was a span of 11 bases. This CDR3 spans 12 amino acids.